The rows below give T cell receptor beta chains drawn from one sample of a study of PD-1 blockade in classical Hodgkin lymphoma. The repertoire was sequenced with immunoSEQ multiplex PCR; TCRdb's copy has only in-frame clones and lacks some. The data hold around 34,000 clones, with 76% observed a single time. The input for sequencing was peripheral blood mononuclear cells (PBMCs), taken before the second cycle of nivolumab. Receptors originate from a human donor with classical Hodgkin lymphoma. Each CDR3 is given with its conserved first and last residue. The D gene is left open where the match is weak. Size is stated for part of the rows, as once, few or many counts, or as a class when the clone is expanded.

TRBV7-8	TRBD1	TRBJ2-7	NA	TGTGCCAGCAGCTTAAACAGGGACAGCTCCTACGAGCAGTACTTC	CASSLNRDSSYEQYF
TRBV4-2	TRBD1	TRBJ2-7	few	TGTGCCAGCAGCCTTGCTGACAGGGGATACGAGCAGTACTTC	CASSLADRGYEQYF
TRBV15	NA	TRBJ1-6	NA	TGTGCCACCAGCCCGTCCGGTCGCTATAATTCACCCCTCCACTTT	CATSPSGRYNSPLHF
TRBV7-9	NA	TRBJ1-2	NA	TGTGCCAGCAGCACATCGACGGGGGACTATGGCTACACCTTC	CASSTSTGDYGYTF
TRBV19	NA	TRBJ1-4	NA	TGTGCCAGTAGCCTTATAAATGAAAAACTGTTTTTT	CASSLINEKLFF
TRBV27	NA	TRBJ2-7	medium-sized	TGTGCCAGCAGTTTAGTACCGGGACTCTCCTACGAGCAGTACTTC	CASSLVPGLSYEQYF
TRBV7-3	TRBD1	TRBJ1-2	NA	TGTGCCAGCAGCCTGGACAGGGGCTATGGCTACACCTTC	CASSLDRGYGYTF
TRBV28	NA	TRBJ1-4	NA	TGTGCCAGCAGTCCCCCGGGTCGGGTTAATGAAAAACTGTTTTTT	CASSPPGRVNEKLFF
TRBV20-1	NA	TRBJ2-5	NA	TGCAGTGCCGATAGTCAAGAGACCCAGTACTTC	CSADSQETQYF
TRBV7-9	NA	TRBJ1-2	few	TGTGCCAGCAGCAAGGGCGAAGAGTATGGCTACACCTTC	CASSKGEEYGYTF
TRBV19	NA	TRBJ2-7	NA	TGTGCCAGTAGTATGTCGGGGATCGGGTCCTACGAGCAGTACTTC	CASSMSGIGSYEQYF
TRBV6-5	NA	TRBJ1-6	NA	TGTGCCAGCAGTTCGACAGGTCTTTGGTCACCCCTCCACTTT	CASSSTGLWSPLHF
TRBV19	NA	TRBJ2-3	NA	TGTGCCAGTAGTATAGGGGGCGAAATCACAGATACGCAGTATTTT	CASSIGGEITDTQYF